Reported below is one TCR beta chain. Antigen specificity is unknown. Healthy Caucasians, and only they, were the donors. The data are from a study of identical twins. Findings and limits, study-wide: Potential partial confounding of zero-insertion analyses by invariant MAIT and iNKT cells was noted.

Template switching supplied a universal primer site; unique molecular identifiers were carried on the cDNA. A single record per CDR3 protein comes from TCRdb applying MiXCR to the 5' RACE reads. The sample holds around 690,000 distinct CDR3 sequences; less than 25% are singletons and the top ten take more than 4%. V lost 2 bases, J lost 5 bases, and 10 bases stayed unmatched. Germline V gives CDR1 SGHKS, CDR2 YYEKEE (reference sequence). This CDR3 has 15 amino acids. The data also belong to a second study, concerning T cells expressing NK-cell markers. From that second work: Among CD8+ T cells from over 5 donors, dominant NKG2C+ clonotypes accounted for about 1.0-7.0%.

Sequenced input: PBMCs. This receptor was obtained from a woman under 30 in good health. The chain links TRBV5-5 to TRBJ2-7, with 7 bases that match TRBD1. CDR3 residues: CASSLPGTAKNEQYF. DNA of the CDR3: TGTGCCAGCAGCTTACCCGGGACAGCAAAGAACGAGCAGTACTTC.